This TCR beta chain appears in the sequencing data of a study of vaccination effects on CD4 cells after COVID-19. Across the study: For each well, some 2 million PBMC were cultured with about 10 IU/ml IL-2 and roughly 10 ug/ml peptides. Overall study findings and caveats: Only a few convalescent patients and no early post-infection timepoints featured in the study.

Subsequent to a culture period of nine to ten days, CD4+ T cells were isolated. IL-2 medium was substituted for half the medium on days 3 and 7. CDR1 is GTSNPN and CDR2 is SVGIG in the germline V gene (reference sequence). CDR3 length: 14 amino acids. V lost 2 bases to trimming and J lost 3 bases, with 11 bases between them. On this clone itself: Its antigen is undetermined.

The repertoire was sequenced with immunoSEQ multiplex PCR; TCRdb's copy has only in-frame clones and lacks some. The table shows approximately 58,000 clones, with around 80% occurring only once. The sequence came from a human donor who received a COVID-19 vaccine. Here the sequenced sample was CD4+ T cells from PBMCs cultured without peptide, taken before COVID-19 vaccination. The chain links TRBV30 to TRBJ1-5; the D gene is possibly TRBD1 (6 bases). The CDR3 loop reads CAWSSGANNQPQHF. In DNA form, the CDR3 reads TGTGCCTGGAGTTCAGGGGCCAACAATCAGCCCCAGCATTTT.